This T cell receptor beta chain originates from a study of cytomegalovirus exposure and HLA in healthy donors. The PCR used 60 Vbeta and 13 Jbeta primers. TCRdb keeps only in-frame clones here, not all; method: immunoSEQ multiplex PCR. The sample lists approximately 160,000 clones; around 80% were seen once. Deletions cut 5 bases from V and 4 bases from J, with 14 bases between. This CDR3 is 14 amino acids long. Germline V gene lookup returns CDR1 SGHVS and CDR2 FQNEAQ. The sample taken for sequencing was PBMCs. This chain joins TRBV7-8 and TRBJ1-2; perhaps TRBD1 as D (6 bases). This clonotype originated in a man aged 25-45 years in good health and CMV-seropositive. CDR3 sequence reads: CASSRTRQAYGYTF. CDR3 bases: TGTGCCAGCAGCCGGACCAGACAGGCCTATGGCTACACCTTC.